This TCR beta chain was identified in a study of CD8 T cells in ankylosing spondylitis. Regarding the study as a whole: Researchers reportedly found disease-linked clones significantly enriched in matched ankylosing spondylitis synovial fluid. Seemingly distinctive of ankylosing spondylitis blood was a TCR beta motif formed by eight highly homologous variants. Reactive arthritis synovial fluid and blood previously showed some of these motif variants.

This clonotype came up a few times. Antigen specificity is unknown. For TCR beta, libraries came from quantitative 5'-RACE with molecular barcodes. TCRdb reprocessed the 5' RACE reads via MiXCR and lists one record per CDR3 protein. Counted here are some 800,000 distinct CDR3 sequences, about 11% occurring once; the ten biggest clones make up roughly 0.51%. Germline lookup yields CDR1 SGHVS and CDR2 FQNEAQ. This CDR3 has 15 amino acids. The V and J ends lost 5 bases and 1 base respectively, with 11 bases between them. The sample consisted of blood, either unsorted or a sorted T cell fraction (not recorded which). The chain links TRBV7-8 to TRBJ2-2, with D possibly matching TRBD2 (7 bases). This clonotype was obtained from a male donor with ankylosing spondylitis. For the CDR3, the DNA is TGTGCCAGCAGCGGGGGGGGCCGGAACACCGGGGAGCTGTTTTTT. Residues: CASSGGGRNTGELFF.